This is a list of T cell receptor beta chains from one sample in a study of blood T cell repertoires in COVID-19. Using immunoSEQ multiplex PCR, the repertoire was profiled, and TCRdb retains in-frame clones only, with some absent. The profile shows 300,000 or so clones, around 87% of them singletons. The sample consisted of peripheral blood. The receptors were sampled from a man over 45 with active or convalescent COVID-19. CDR3s include the opening cysteine and the closing phenylalanine or tryptophan. Each record gives: clone size, V gene, J gene, D gene, CDR3 DNA, CDR3 protein. The D gene is left open where the match is weak. The size entry is marked missing in some rows and otherwise reads once, few, many or a size class.

abundance: -
v_gene: TRBV28
j_gene: TRBJ2-7
d_gene: -
CDR3nt: TGTGCCAGCAGTTACAGGACCTCCTACGAGCAGTACTTC
CDR3aa: CASSYRTSYEQYF

abundance: -
v_gene: TRBV3-1/TRBV3-2
j_gene: TRBJ2-5
d_gene: -
CDR3nt: TGTGCCAGCAGCCAAGGGGGCGGGACCCAGTACTTC
CDR3aa: CASSQGGGTQYF

abundance: -
v_gene: TRBV27
j_gene: TRBJ1-6
d_gene: TRBD1
CDR3nt: TGTGCCAGCAGTCGACCACCGACAGGGAGTAATTCACCCCTCCACTTT
CDR3aa: CASSRPPTGSNSPLHF

abundance: -
v_gene: TRBV2
j_gene: TRBJ2-7
d_gene: TRBD1
CDR3nt: TGTGCCAGCAGTGAGACAGGGTTTGACGAGCAGTACTTC
CDR3aa: CASSETGFDEQYF

abundance: -
v_gene: TRBV6-5
j_gene: TRBJ1-2
d_gene: TRBD1
CDR3nt: TGTGCCAGCACCTTACAGGGGGCTTATGGCTACACCTTC
CDR3aa: CASTLQGAYGYTF

abundance: -
v_gene: TRBV24-1
j_gene: TRBJ2-3
d_gene: TRBD1
CDR3nt: TGTGCCACCAGTGGGTGGTCCGGGACAGGGGGCACAGATACGCAGTATTTT
CDR3aa: CATSGWSGTGGTDTQYF

abundance: -
v_gene: TRBV7-9
j_gene: TRBJ2-3
d_gene: TRBD2
CDR3nt: TGTGCCAGCAGCTTAGGCGGGAGGGCCCGGGATACGCAGTATTTT
CDR3aa: CASSLGGRARDTQYF

abundance: -
v_gene: TRBV21-1
j_gene: TRBJ2-7
d_gene: -
CDR3nt: TGTGCCAGCAGCCACCGGTGGCAGGGAAGGTTCTACGAGCAGTACTTC
CDR3aa: CASSHRWQGRFYEQYF

abundance: -
v_gene: TRBV2
j_gene: TRBJ2-2
d_gene: TRBD2
CDR3nt: TGTGCCAGCAGACCGGGTAGCGGGGGAACCGGGGAGCTGTTTTTT
CDR3aa: CASRPGSGGTGELFF

abundance: -
v_gene: TRBV6-5
j_gene: TRBJ1-4
d_gene: -
CDR3nt: TGTGCCAGCAGTTCCAACCGGGGGTCCACTAATGAAAAACTGTTTTTT
CDR3aa: CASSSNRGSTNEKLFF

abundance: -
v_gene: TRBV18
j_gene: TRBJ1-2
d_gene: -
CDR3nt: TGTGCCAGCTCACCACGGTCGCCAGGGAATAACTATGGCTACACCTTC
CDR3aa: CASSPRSPGNNYGYTF

abundance: -
v_gene: TRBV18
j_gene: TRBJ2-7
d_gene: -
CDR3nt: TGTGCCAGCTCACAAGACTCTTCTAGCTACGAGCAGTACTTC
CDR3aa: CASSQDSSSYEQYF

abundance: -
v_gene: TRBV6-2/TRBV6-3
j_gene: TRBJ2-3
d_gene: TRBD2
CDR3nt: TGTGCCAGCAGTTACAGGGCTAGCGGGGGAGCAGATACGCAGTATTTT
CDR3aa: CASSYRASGGADTQYF

abundance: -
v_gene: TRBV28
j_gene: TRBJ2-5
d_gene: -
CDR3nt: TGTGCCAGCAGTTTTCCAGACAGCAACCAAGAGACCCAGTACTTC
CDR3aa: CASSFPDSNQETQYF

abundance: -
v_gene: TRBV7-3
j_gene: TRBJ2-3
d_gene: TRBD2
CDR3nt: TGTGCCAGCAGCCGCCAGGGAGCGGGGAGCACAGATACGCAGTATTTT
CDR3aa: CASSRQGAGSTDTQYF

abundance: few
v_gene: TRBV5-1
j_gene: TRBJ1-1
d_gene: TRBD1
CDR3nt: TGCGCCAGCAGCACGACAGGGGGGACGTCTGCCACTGAAGCTTTCTTT
CDR3aa: CASSTTGGTSATEAFF

abundance: -
v_gene: TRBV28
j_gene: TRBJ2-2
d_gene: -
CDR3nt: TGTGCCAGCAGTTTCCTCCCCCCAGGTGGTCGAACCGGGGAGCTGTTTTTT
CDR3aa: CASSFLPPGGRTGELFF

abundance: -
v_gene: TRBV28
j_gene: TRBJ2-2
d_gene: -
CDR3nt: TGTGCCAGCAGTTTAGGAGGGTACACCGGGGAGCTGTTTTTT
CDR3aa: CASSLGGYTGELFF

abundance: -
v_gene: TRBV11-2
j_gene: TRBJ1-1
d_gene: -
CDR3nt: TGTGCCAGCAGCCCCGGACAGAGAGCTTTCTTT
CDR3aa: CASSPGQRAFF

abundance: -
v_gene: TRBV4-3
j_gene: TRBJ2-7
d_gene: TRBD2
CDR3nt: TGCGCCAGCAGCCAAGAGAGGGGCCTAGCGGGGGGAAAGGGCGAGCAGTACTTC
CDR3aa: CASSQERGLAGGKGEQYF

abundance: -
v_gene: TRBV5-1
j_gene: TRBJ1-2
d_gene: TRBD1
CDR3nt: TGCGCCAGCAGCGAGACAGGGACGGAATATGGCTACACCTTC
CDR3aa: CASSETGTEYGYTF

abundance: -
v_gene: TRBV19
j_gene: TRBJ1-4
d_gene: -
CDR3nt: TGTGCCAGTAGTAGGGCGGGAAGAGAAAAACTGTTTTTT
CDR3aa: CASSRAGREKLFF

abundance: -
v_gene: TRBV24-1
j_gene: TRBJ1-1
d_gene: TRBD1
CDR3nt: TGTGCCACCAGTGATCCACAGGGGGGGGGCACTGAAGCTTTCTTT
CDR3aa: CATSDPQGGGTEAFF

abundance: -
v_gene: TRBV7-9
j_gene: TRBJ1-5
d_gene: -
CDR3nt: TGTGCCAGCAGCTTTCAGGAGGGGCAGCCCCAGCATTTT
CDR3aa: CASSFQEGQPQHF

abundance: -
v_gene: TRBV5-1
j_gene: TRBJ2-5
d_gene: TRBD2
CDR3nt: TGCGCCAGCAGCACCACCGGACTAGCGGTCCAAGAGACCCAGTACTTC
CDR3aa: CASSTTGLAVQETQYF

abundance: -
v_gene: TRBV12-3/TRBV12-4
j_gene: TRBJ2-7
d_gene: -
CDR3nt: TGTGCCAGCAGTTCAGGGAGGAGGGACGAGCAGTACTTC
CDR3aa: CASSSGRRDEQYF

abundance: once
v_gene: TRBV2
j_gene: TRBJ1-1
d_gene: -
CDR3nt: TGTGCCAGCAGTGAACTGATAGGGGGGAACACTGAAGCTTTCTTT
CDR3aa: CASSELIGGNTEAFF

abundance: -
v_gene: TRBV4-3
j_gene: TRBJ1-5
d_gene: -
CDR3nt: TGCGCCAGCAGCCAAGATCCTCATACAGGGAGCAATCAGCCCCAGCATTTT
CDR3aa: CASSQDPHTGSNQPQHF

abundance: -
v_gene: TRBV20-1
j_gene: TRBJ2-7
d_gene: -
CDR3nt: TGCAGTGCTAGGGCCTCCTACGAGCAGTACTTC
CDR3aa: CSARASYEQYF

abundance: -
v_gene: TRBV28
j_gene: TRBJ1-2
d_gene: TRBD1
CDR3nt: TGTGCCAGCAACGGGGACAGCGTTAACTATGGCTACACCTTC
CDR3aa: CASNGDSVNYGYTF

abundance: -
v_gene: TRBV6-5
j_gene: TRBJ2-7
d_gene: -
CDR3nt: TGTGCCAGCAGTTACAGTCCAGTCTCCTACGAGCAGTACTTC
CDR3aa: CASSYSPVSYEQYF

abundance: -
v_gene: TRBV5-4
j_gene: TRBJ2-2
d_gene: -
CDR3nt: TGTGCCAGCAGCAGTGAGGTAGCCAACACCGGGGAGCTGTTTTTT
CDR3aa: CASSSEVANTGELFF

abundance: -
v_gene: TRBV7-6
j_gene: TRBJ2-5
d_gene: TRBD2
CDR3nt: TGTGCAAGTTCTTCGGGGGGATCGACCGCCCAAGAGACCCAGTACTTC
CDR3aa: CASSSGGSTAQETQYF

abundance: once
v_gene: TRBV6-1
j_gene: TRBJ1-5
d_gene: -
CDR3nt: TGTGCCAGCAGTGAAGGGCCCGGATCCGGGAGGGGGGCCAATCAGCCCCAGCATTTT
CDR3aa: CASSEGPGSGRGANQPQHF

abundance: -
v_gene: TRBV4-1
j_gene: TRBJ2-1
d_gene: -
CDR3nt: TGCGCCAGCAGCCAGAACCTCGTTAGTCTCTACAATGAGCAGTTCTTC
CDR3aa: CASSQNLVSLYNEQFF

abundance: once
v_gene: TRBV5-1
j_gene: TRBJ2-4
d_gene: TRBD1
CDR3nt: TGCGCCAGCAGCTCTGATATAAGGACAGGGAAAAACATTCAGTACTTC
CDR3aa: CASSSDIRTGKNIQYF

abundance: -
v_gene: TRBV6-6
j_gene: TRBJ1-5
d_gene: -
CDR3nt: TGTGCCAGCAGCCTGGAGACAGAAAATCAGCCCCAGCATTTT
CDR3aa: CASSLETENQPQHF

abundance: -
v_gene: TRBV5-1
j_gene: TRBJ2-5
d_gene: -
CDR3nt: TGCGCCAGCAACCTGGGGGCGCCCCAAGAGACCCAGTACTTC
CDR3aa: CASNLGAPQETQYF

abundance: -
v_gene: TRBV7-9
j_gene: TRBJ2-1
d_gene: TRBD2
CDR3nt: TGTGCCAGCGTTCAACAGCGGGAGTCCAATGAGCAGTTCTTC
CDR3aa: CASVQQRESNEQFF

abundance: -
v_gene: TRBV6-5
j_gene: TRBJ1-1
d_gene: -
CDR3nt: TGTGCCAGCGGGGGGAGAACCAACACTGAAGCTTTCTTT
CDR3aa: CASGGRTNTEAFF

abundance: -
v_gene: TRBV27
j_gene: TRBJ2-3
d_gene: TRBD2
CDR3nt: TGTGCCAGCAGTCCTAGAGCTAGCGGGGGACATACGCAGTATTTT
CDR3aa: CASSPRASGGHTQYF

abundance: -
v_gene: TRBV18
j_gene: TRBJ1-6
d_gene: -
CDR3nt: TGTGCCAGCTCACCGACAGGTGACAATTCACCCCTCCACTTT
CDR3aa: CASSPTGDNSPLHF

abundance: -
v_gene: TRBV10-3
j_gene: TRBJ2-3
d_gene: TRBD2
CDR3nt: TGTGCCGCACGGCTAGCGGGGGGGATCACAGATACGCAGTATTTT
CDR3aa: CAARLAGGITDTQYF

abundance: -
v_gene: TRBV5-5
j_gene: TRBJ2-4
d_gene: TRBD1
CDR3nt: TGTGCCAGCAGCCCCTTAGGACAGGGTGAAAACATTCAGTACTTC
CDR3aa: CASSPLGQGENIQYF

abundance: -
v_gene: TRBV19
j_gene: TRBJ2-3
d_gene: -
CDR3nt: TGTGCCAGTAGTATAAGTTCCGGGGATACGCAGTATTTT
CDR3aa: CASSISSGDTQYF

abundance: -
v_gene: TRBV5-4
j_gene: TRBJ2-6
d_gene: -
CDR3nt: TGTGCCAGCAGCCCGGGTGGTACTGGGGCCAACGTCCTGACTTTC
CDR3aa: CASSPGGTGANVLTF

abundance: -
v_gene: TRBV18
j_gene: TRBJ2-7
d_gene: TRBD1
CDR3nt: TGTGCCAGCTCACAACAGGGACAGGGGTACGAGCAGTACTTC
CDR3aa: CASSQQGQGYEQYF

abundance: -
v_gene: TRBV3-1/TRBV3-2
j_gene: TRBJ1-5
d_gene: -
CDR3nt: TGTGCCAGCAGCCAAGATACTTCCAATCAGCCCCAGCATTTT
CDR3aa: CASSQDTSNQPQHF

abundance: once
v_gene: TRBV29-1
j_gene: TRBJ2-3
d_gene: -
CDR3nt: TGCAGCGTTGAAGGAACTAGTTCTAGCACAGATACGCAGTATTTT
CDR3aa: CSVEGTSSSTDTQYF

abundance: -
v_gene: TRBV13
j_gene: TRBJ2-1
d_gene: -
CDR3nt: TGTGCCAGCAGCTGGGAACTAGGTAATGAGCAGTTCTTC
CDR3aa: CASSWELGNEQFF

abundance: -
v_gene: TRBV28
j_gene: TRBJ1-3
d_gene: TRBD1
CDR3nt: TGTGCCAGCAGTACCGTCCCGGGACAGGGTAACACCATATATTTT
CDR3aa: CASSTVPGQGNTIYF

abundance: -
v_gene: TRBV5-1
j_gene: TRBJ2-3
d_gene: -
CDR3nt: TGCGCCAGCAGCTTGGAGTACGGGGGAACTACAGATACGCAGTATTTT
CDR3aa: CASSLEYGGTTDTQYF

abundance: -
v_gene: TRBV7-3
j_gene: TRBJ2-7
d_gene: -
CDR3nt: TGTGCCAGCAGACTTCTAGTCCCGCAGAGGTACGAGCAGTACTTC
CDR3aa: CASRLLVPQRYEQYF

abundance: -
v_gene: TRBV2
j_gene: TRBJ2-1
d_gene: -
CDR3nt: TGTGCCAGCACCCCGGGACTCTACAATGAGCAGTTCTTC
CDR3aa: CASTPGLYNEQFF

abundance: -
v_gene: TRBV7-2
j_gene: TRBJ2-7
d_gene: TRBD1
CDR3nt: TGTGCCAGCAGCGAGGGGGCAGGGTCCTCCTACGAGCAGTACTTC
CDR3aa: CASSEGAGSSYEQYF

abundance: -
v_gene: TRBV5-1
j_gene: TRBJ2-5
d_gene: -
CDR3nt: TGCGCCAGCAGCTTCAGGGGTCACCAAGAGACCCAGTACTTC
CDR3aa: CASSFRGHQETQYF

abundance: -
v_gene: TRBV19
j_gene: TRBJ1-2
d_gene: -
CDR3nt: TGTGCCAGTTCAAGACAGGAATCGGGGGGCTACACCTTC
CDR3aa: CASSRQESGGYTF